The 25 T cell receptor beta chains below all came from one sample that was sequenced in a study of T cell responses to AZD1222 COVID-19 vaccine. Assay: immunoSEQ multiplex PCR; the TCRdb copy retains only in-frame clones and omits some. The table has some 120,000 clones, 92% seen once. This specimen was peripheral blood, taken 28 days after the second AZD1222 dose. The receptors were sampled from an adult who received the AZD1222 COVID-19 vaccine.

J is TRBJ2-5 and V is TRBV10-3; D is possibly TRBD1 (6 bases). Trimming removed 5 bases at V and 3 bases at J, with 13 bases between. This CDR3 is built from 14 residues. Germline V gene lookup returns CDR1 ENHRY and CDR2 SYGVKD. The CDR3 nucleotides read TGTGCCATCAGTAACCCCACAGGGAAAGAGACCCAGTACTTC. Its translation is CAISNPTGKETQYF.

This chain connects TRBV29-1 to TRBJ1-1; D uncertain. The V end lost 5 bases, the J end lost 0 bases, and 16 bases lay between the germline ends. Per the germline V gene, CDR1 is SQVTM and CDR2 is ANQGSEA. CDR3 length: 15 residues. In DNA form, the CDR3 reads TGCAGCGTTCTACCCTCTCCTCTGGTGAACACTGAAGCTTTCTTT. Residues: CSVLPSPLVNTEAFF.

The V gene is TRBV5-1, the J gene TRBJ1-2, with D possibly matching TRBD1 (6 bases). Trimming removed 4 bases at V and 3 bases at J, with 13 bases between. Germline V gene lookup returns CDR1 SGHRS and CDR2 YFSETQ. This CDR3 is 14 amino acids long. Here the CDR3 DNA reads TGCGCCAGCAGCAATACAGGGATGGACTATGGCTACACCTTC. This encodes CASSNTGMDYGYTF.

V and J are TRBV18 and TRBJ1-2; D is uncertain. Trimming stripped 3 bases from V and 0 bases from J, with 11 bases between. The CDR3 extends over 15 amino acids. Germline V gene sequence: CDR1 KGHSH, CDR2 LQKENI. The CDR3 is CASSPGKPPNYGYTF. CDR3 coding DNA: TGTGCCAGCTCACCTGGGAAACCTCCTAACTATGGCTACACCTTC.

V usage is TRBV29-1 and J usage is TRBJ2-1; D perhaps matches TRBD2 (5 bases). This CDR3 has 14 residues. From germline, CDR1 is SQVTM and CDR2 ANQGSEA. Trimming stripped 6 bases from V and 3 bases from J, with 15 bases between. The CDR3 is CSVEGRVFYNEQFF. The CDR3 DNA is TGCAGCGTCGAGGGCCGCGTCTTCTACAATGAGCAGTTCTTC.

The J gene is TRBJ1-1, the V gene TRBV7-2; perhaps TRBD1 as D (5 bases). Germline V gene sequence: CDR1 SGHTA, CDR2 FQGNSA. Trimming stripped 3 bases from V and 3 bases from J, with 8 bases between. The CDR3 contains 13 residues. CDR3 region: CASSFTRDTEAFF. Here the CDR3 DNA reads TGTGCCAGCAGCTTTACCAGGGACACTGAAGCTTTCTTT.

This chain links TRBV2 with TRBJ2-7, with unresolved D. Trimming cost V 3 bases and J 4 bases, with 7 bases left between them. Germline CDR1 SNHLY, CDR2 FYNNEI. The CDR3 sequence is 12 residues long. CDR3 nucleotide sequence: TGTGCCAGCAGTGAGATGTGGTACGAGCAGTACTTC. Translating gives CASSEMWYEQYF.

The chain combines TRBV19 with TRBJ2-1; the D gene is possibly TRBD2 (5 bases). The CDR3 has 16 residues. Deletions cut 4 bases from V and 0 bases from J, with 13 bases between. Germline CDR1 is LNHDA and CDR2 is SQIVND (reference sequence). CDR3 nucleotides: TGTGCCAGTAGTAGGTGGTCGGGGAGCTCCTACAATGAGCAGTTCTTC. The encoded protein is CASSRWSGSSYNEQFF.

This chain links TRBV28 with TRBJ1-1; TRBD1 aligns across 8 bases. CDR3 length equals 14 residues. Germline trimming cut 3 bases from V and 0 bases from J; bases unmatched to any gene: 0. CDR1 is MDHEN and CDR2 is SYDVKM in the germline V gene. The CDR3 DNA reads TGTGCCAGCAGTTTGGACAGGGTGAACACTGAAGCTTTCTTT. It is translated as CASSLDRVNTEAFF.

This clone was found a few times. The same CDR3 can be traced to other DNA sequences in this sample. The chain has TRBV9 and TRBJ2-7; TRBD2 might be the D (6 bases). Germline V gives CDR1 SGDLS, CDR2 YYNGEE. The length of the CDR3 is 12 residues. V lost 4 bases and J lost 4, with 9 bases in between. The CDR3 spells CASSPGGYEQYF. Here the CDR3 DNA reads TGTGCCAGCAGCCCCGGGGGTTACGAGCAGTACTTC.

This clone was counted once. This rearrangement joins TRBV27 to TRBJ2-5; 7 bases match TRBD2. CDR3 size: 17 residues. With V trimmed by 2 bases and J by 2 bases, 11 bases remained unmatched. Germline V lookup: CDR1 MNHEY, CDR2 SMNVEV (reference sequence). CDR3 nucleotide sequence: TGTGCCAGCAGTTTAAAGAGGTCTAGCGGAATACAAGAGACCCAGTACTTC. Protein sequence: CASSLKRSSGIQETQYF.

This rearrangement joins TRBV27 to TRBJ2-3; D is possibly TRBD1 (5 bases). CDR1 and CDR2 from the germline V gene are MNHEY and SMNVEV (reference sequence). CDR3 length: 12 amino acids. V gave up 5 bases and J gave up 6 bases, with 9 bases separating them. CDR3: CASSDRRDTQYF. DNA for the CDR3: TGTGCCAGCAGTGACAGACGTGATACGCAGTATTTT.

The CDR3 sequence: CASSLAGISGANVLTF. The CDR3 DNA sequence: TGCGCCAGCAGCTTGGCCGGCATCTCTGGGGCCAACGTCCTGACTTTC. The rearrangement links TRBV5-1 to TRBJ2-6; no reliable D call. V lost 0 bases to trimming and J lost 0 bases, with 7 bases between them. The CDR3 spans 16 residues. Germline CDR1 reads SGHRS; CDR2 reads YFSETQ.

The chain is built from TRBV6-5 and TRBJ2-7; D is perhaps TRBD2 (5 bases). The CDR3 covers 14 residues. Germline-derived CDR1 and CDR2 are MNHEY and SVGAGI. V was cut by 8 bases and J by 2 bases, with 16 bases left in between. In nucleotides, the CDR3 is TGTGCCAGCTCCTGGGCGGGCCTGACCTACGAGCAGTACTTC. It specifies CASSWAGLTYEQYF.

This sequence joins TRBV28 and TRBJ1-5; a weak D match, TRBD1 (5 bases). This CDR3 is built from 18 residues. The V gene lost 10 bases and the J gene lost 2 bases, with 27 bases spanning the gap. Germline assignment: CDR1 MDHEN and CDR2 SYDVKM. The CDR3 region has the DNA TGTGCCACCTATGGGAGGCAAGTGGGGGTGGGTGGCAATCAGCCCCAGCATTTT. This translates into CATYGRQVGVGGNQPQHF.

V and J are TRBV7-6 and TRBJ1-1, with D perhaps matching TRBD1 (5 bases). Trimming removed 4 bases at V and 4 bases at J, with 10 bases between. Per the germline V gene, CDR1 is SGHVS and CDR2 is FNYEAQ. This CDR3 is 13 amino acids long. The CDR3 here is CASSSPGGTEAFF. The CDR3 DNA sequence: TGTGCCAGCAGCTCGCCGGGGGGCACTGAAGCTTTCTTT.

V gene TRBV28 combines with J gene TRBJ1-2; D is unresolved. This CDR3 is 14 amino acids long. Deletions cut 3 bases from V and 4 bases from J, with 12 bases between. Germline V gene sequence: CDR1 MDHEN, CDR2 SYDVKM. The CDR3 nucleotides read TGTGCCAGCAGTTTGATTCCGGGGTTCTATGGCTACACCTTC. Its translation: CASSLIPGFYGYTF.

V is TRBV6-4 and J is TRBJ2-2; maybe TRBD1 (7 bases). The germline V gene encodes CDR1 MRHNA and CDR2 SNTAGT. The CDR3 is 15 residues long. V was shortened by 6 bases and J by 0 bases, with 11 bases between the two germline ends. The CDR3 loop is CASRRDRANTGELFF. For the CDR3, the DNA is TGTGCCAGCAGGCGGGACAGAGCGAACACCGGGGAGCTGTTTTTT.

This clone was seen only once. The genes are TRBV19 and TRBJ2-7; 10 positions agree with TRBD2. The germline V gene encodes CDR1 LNHDA and CDR2 SQIVND (reference sequence). The CDR3 covers 15 residues. V was clipped by 5 bases and J by 3 bases; unmatched bases: 7. The CDR3 DNA reads as TGTGCCAGTAGTCCAGGACTAGCGGCTTACTACGAGCAGTACTTC. This codes for CASSPGLAAYYEQYF. Full variable domain (outside the CDR3, taken from reference TRBV19 and TRBJ2-7): DGGITQSPKYLFRKEGQNVTLSCEQNLNHDAMYWYRQDPGQGLRLIYYSQIVNDFQKGDIAEGYSVSREKKESFPLTVTSAQKNPTAFYLCASSPGLAAYYEQYFGPGTRLTVT.

V and J are TRBV19 and TRBJ2-3; D tentatively fits TRBD1 or TRBD2 (5 bases each). Germline CDR1 LNHDA, CDR2 SQIVND (reference sequence). The V end was cut by 11 bases, the J end by 4 bases, with 13 bases between. This CDR3 has 12 amino acids. This CDR3 reads CACQGDADTQYF. CDR3 nucleotides: TGTGCCTGTCAGGGAGACGCAGATACGCAGTATTTT.

V is TRBV19 and J is TRBJ2-1, with a tentative D call TRBD2 (5 bases). Trimming removed 3 bases at V and 0 bases at J, with 12 bases between. The germline V gene has CDR1 LNHDA and CDR2 SQIVND (reference sequence). This CDR3 comprises 16 residues. The CDR3 protein is CASSIEAESSYNEQFF. CDR3 bases: TGTGCCAGTAGTATTGAAGCGGAAAGCTCCTACAATGAGCAGTTCTTC.

V and J are TRBV5-1 and TRBJ1-4; no definite D call. The germline CDR1 and CDR2 sequences are SGHRS and YFSETQ. The CDR3 covers 14 residues. The V end lost 5 bases, the J end lost 3 bases, and 11 bases lay between the germline ends. CDR3 loop: CASREGGSNEKLFF. CDR3 bases: TGCGCCAGCAGAGAGGGAGGTTCTAATGAAAAACTGTTTTTT.

This chain uses TRBV20-1 with TRBJ2-1; D is undetermined. V was clipped by 6 bases and J by 10 bases, with 13 bases between them. Per the germline V gene, CDR1 is DFQATT and CDR2 is SNEGSKA (reference sequence). The CDR3 runs to 11 residues. DNA of the CDR3: TGCAGTGCCGAAACTCTTCTGGAGCAGTTCTTC. As protein: CSAETLLEQFF.

This chain uses TRBV5-8 with TRBJ1-5; the D is unclear. CDR1 is SGHTS and CDR2 is YDEGEE in the germline V gene. CDR3 length equals 13 residues. V gave up 0 bases and J gave up 16 bases, with 17 bases separating them. This CDR3 reads CASSLAGGVGRHF. The CDR3 nucleotides read TGTGCCAGCAGCTTGGCCGGAGGAGTCGGGCGACATTTT.

The rearrangement joins TRBV2 to TRBJ2-7; D call uncertain. Germline CDR1 SNHLY, CDR2 FYNNEI. V was trimmed by 2 bases and J by 5 bases, leaving 7 bases between them. This CDR3 comprises 12 residues. CDR3: CASSEPGNEQYF. The CDR3 DNA reads as TGTGCCAGCAGTGAACCAGGTAACGAGCAGTACTTC.